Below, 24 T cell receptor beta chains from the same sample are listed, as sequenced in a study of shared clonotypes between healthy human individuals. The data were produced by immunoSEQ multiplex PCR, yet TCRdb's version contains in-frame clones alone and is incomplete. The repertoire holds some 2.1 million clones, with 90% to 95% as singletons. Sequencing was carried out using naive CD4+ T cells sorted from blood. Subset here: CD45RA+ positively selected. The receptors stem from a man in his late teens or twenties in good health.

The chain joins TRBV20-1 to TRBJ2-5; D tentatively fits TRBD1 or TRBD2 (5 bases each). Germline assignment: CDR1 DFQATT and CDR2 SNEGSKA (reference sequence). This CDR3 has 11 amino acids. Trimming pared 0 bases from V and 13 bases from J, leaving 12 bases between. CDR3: CSARDGGARYF. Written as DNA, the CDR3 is TGCAGTGCTAGAGATGGGGGAGCCCGGTACTTC.

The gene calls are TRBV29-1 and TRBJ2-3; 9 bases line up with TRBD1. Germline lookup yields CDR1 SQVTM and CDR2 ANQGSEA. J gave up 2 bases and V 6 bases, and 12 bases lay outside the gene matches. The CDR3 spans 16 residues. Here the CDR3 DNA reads TGCAGCGTCATTACCCACGACAGGGGGATCACAGATACGCAGTATTTT. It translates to CSVITHDRGITDTQYF.

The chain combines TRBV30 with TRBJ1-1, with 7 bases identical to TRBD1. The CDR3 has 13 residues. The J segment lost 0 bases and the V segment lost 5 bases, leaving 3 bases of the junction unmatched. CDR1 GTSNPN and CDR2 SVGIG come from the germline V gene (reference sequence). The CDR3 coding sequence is TGTGCCTGGGACAGGGCCATGAACACTGAAGCTTTCTTT. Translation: CAWDRAMNTEAFF.

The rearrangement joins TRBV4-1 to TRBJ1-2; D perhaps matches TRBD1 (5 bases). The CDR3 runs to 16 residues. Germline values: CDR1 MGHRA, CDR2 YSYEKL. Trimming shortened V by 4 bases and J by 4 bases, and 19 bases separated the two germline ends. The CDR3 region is CASSPGGDESIYGYTF. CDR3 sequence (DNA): TGCGCCAGCAGCCCCGGGGGGGACGAATCTATCTATGGCTACACCTTC.

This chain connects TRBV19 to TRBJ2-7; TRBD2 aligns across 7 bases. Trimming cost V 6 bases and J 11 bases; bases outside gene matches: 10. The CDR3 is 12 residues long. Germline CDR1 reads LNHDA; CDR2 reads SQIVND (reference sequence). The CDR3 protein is CASSREGRSKYF. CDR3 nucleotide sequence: TGTGCCAGTAGCAGGGAGGGACGTTCGAAGTACTTC.

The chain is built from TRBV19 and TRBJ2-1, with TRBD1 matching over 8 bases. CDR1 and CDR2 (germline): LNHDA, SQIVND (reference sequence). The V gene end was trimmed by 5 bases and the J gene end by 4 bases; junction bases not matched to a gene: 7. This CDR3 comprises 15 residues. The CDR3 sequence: CASSVQGARYNEQFF. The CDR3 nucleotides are TGTGCCAGTAGTGTCCAGGGGGCGCGGTACAATGAGCAGTTCTTC. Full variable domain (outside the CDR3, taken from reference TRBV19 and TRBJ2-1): DGGITQSPKYLFRKEGQNVTLSCEQNLNHDAMYWYRQDPGQGLRLIYYSQIVNDFQKGDIAEGYSVSREKKESFPLTVTSAQKNPTAFYLCASSVQGARYNEQFFGPGTRLTVL.

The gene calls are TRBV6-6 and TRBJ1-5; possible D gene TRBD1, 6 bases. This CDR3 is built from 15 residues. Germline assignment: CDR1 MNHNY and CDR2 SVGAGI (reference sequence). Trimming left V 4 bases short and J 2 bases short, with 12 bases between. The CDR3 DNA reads TGTGCCAGCAGTTTGGGGGGCAAGCGCAATCAGCCCCAGCATTTT. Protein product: CASSLGGKRNQPQHF.

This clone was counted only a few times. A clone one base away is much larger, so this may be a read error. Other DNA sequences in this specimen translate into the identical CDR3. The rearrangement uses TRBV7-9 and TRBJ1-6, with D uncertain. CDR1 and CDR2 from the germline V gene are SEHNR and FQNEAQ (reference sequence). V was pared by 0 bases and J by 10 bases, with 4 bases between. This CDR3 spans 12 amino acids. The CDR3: CASSLAGSPLHF. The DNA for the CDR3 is TGTGCCAGCAGCTTAGCGGGGTCACCCCTCCACTTT.

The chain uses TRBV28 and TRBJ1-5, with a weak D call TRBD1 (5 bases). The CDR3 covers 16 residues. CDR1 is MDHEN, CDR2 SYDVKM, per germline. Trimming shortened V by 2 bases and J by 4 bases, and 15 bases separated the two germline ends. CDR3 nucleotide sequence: TGTGCCAGCAGTTTACATACAGGTGATCGGAATCAGCCCCAGCATTTT. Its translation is CASSLHTGDRNQPQHF.

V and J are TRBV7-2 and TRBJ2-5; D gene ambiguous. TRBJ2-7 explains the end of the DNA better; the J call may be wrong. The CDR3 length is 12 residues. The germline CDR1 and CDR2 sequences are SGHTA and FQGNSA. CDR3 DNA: TGTGCCAGCAGCTTAAGGGATTACGAGCAGTACTTC. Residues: CASSLRDYEQYF.

Here the CDR3 DNA reads TGTGCCACCAGCAGAGATTCGGCTTACGGCTCCTACGAGCAGTACTTC. This sequence encodes CATSRDSAYGSYEQYF. This rearrangement joins TRBV15 to TRBJ2-7; D unclear. Germline CDR1 and CDR2: LNHNV and YYDKDF (reference sequence). V was clipped by 0 bases and J by 0 bases, with 12 bases between them. The CDR3 is 16 residues long.

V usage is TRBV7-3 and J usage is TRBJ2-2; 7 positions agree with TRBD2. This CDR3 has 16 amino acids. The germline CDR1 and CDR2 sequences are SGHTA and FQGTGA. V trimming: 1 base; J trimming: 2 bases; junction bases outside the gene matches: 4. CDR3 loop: CASSLKSGGNTGELFF. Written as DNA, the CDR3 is TGTGCCAGCAGCTTAAAATCGGGGGGAAACACCGGGGAGCTGTTTTTT.

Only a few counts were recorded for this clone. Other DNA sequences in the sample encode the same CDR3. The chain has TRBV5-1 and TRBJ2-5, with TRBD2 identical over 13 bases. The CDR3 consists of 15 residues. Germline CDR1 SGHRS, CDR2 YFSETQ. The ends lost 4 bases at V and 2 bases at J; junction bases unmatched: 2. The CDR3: CASSLGLAGQETQYF. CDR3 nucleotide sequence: TGCGCCAGCAGCCTGGGACTAGCGGGGCAAGAGACCCAGTACTTC.

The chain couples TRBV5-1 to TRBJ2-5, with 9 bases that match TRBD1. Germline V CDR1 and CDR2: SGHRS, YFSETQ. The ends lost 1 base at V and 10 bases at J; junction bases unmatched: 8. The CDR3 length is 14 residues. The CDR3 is CASSLMGQGNDQYF. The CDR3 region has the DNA TGCGCCAGCAGCTTGATGGGACAGGGAAATGACCAGTACTTC.

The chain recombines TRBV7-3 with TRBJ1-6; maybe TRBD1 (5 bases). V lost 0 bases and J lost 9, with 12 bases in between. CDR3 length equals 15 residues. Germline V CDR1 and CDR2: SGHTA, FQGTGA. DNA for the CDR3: TGTGCCAGCAGCTTAACGAGTCAGGGAATTTCACCCCTCCACTTT. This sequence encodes CASSLTSQGISPLHF. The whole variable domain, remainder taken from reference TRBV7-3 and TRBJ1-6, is GAGVSQTPSNKVTEKGKYVELRCDPISGHTALYWYRQSLGQGPEFLIYFQGTGAADDSGLPNDRFFAVRPEGSVSTLKIQRTERGDSAVYLCASSLTSQGISPLHFGNGTRLTVT.

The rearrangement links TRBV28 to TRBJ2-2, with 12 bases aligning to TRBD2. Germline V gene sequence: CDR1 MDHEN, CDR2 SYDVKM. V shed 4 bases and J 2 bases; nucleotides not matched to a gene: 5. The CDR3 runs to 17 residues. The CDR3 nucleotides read TGTGCCAGCAGTTCTCCGACTAGCGGGGGAAACACCGGGGAGCTGTTTTTT. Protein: CASSSPTSGGNTGELFF.

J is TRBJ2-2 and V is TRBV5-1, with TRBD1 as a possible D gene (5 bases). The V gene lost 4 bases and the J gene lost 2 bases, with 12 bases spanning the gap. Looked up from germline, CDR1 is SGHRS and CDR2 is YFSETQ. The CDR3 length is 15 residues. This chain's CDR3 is CASSQKTANTGELFF. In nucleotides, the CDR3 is TGCGCCAGCAGCCAGAAGACAGCCAACACCGGGGAGCTGTTTTTT.

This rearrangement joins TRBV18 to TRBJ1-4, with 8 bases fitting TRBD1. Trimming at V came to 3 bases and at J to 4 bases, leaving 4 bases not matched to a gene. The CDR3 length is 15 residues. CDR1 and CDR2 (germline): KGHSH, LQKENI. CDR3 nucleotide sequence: TGTGCCAGCTCACCCGGACAGGGTCTTAATGAAAAACTGTTTTTT. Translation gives CASSPGQGLNEKLFF.

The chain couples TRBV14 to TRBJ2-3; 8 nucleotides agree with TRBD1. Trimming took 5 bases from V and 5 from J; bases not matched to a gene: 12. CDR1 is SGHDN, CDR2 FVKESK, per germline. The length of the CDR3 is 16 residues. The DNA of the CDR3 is TGTGCCAGCAGCAGCCGACAGGGGTATTCGGAAGATACGCAGTATTTT. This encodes CASSSRQGYSEDTQYF.

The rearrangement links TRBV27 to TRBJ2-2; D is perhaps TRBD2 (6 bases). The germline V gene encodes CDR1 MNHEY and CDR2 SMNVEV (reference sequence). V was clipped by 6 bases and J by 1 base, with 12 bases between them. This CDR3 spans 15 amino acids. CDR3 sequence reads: CASSLFSGNTGELFF. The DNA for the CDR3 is TGTGCCAGCAGCCTTTTTAGCGGGAACACCGGGGAGCTGTTTTTT.

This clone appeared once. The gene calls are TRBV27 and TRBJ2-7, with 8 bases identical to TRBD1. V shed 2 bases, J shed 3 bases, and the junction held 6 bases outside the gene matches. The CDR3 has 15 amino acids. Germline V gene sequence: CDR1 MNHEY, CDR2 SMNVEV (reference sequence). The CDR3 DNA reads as TGTGCCAGCAGTTTAACAGGACAGGGCTACTACGAGCAGTACTTC. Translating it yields CASSLTGQGYYEQYF.

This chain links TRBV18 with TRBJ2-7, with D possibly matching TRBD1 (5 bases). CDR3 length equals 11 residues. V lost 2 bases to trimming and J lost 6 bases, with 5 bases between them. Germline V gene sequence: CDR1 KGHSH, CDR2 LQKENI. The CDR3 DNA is TGTGCCAGCTCACCAGACAGCGAGCAGTACTTC. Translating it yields CASSPDSEQYF.

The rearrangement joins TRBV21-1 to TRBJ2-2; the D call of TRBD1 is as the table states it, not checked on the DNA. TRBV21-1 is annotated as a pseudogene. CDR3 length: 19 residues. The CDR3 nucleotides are TGTGCCAGCAGCATGCTACGACTTAGGGACAGTTCGAACACCGGGGAGCTGTTTTTT. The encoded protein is CASSMLRLRDSSNTGELFF.

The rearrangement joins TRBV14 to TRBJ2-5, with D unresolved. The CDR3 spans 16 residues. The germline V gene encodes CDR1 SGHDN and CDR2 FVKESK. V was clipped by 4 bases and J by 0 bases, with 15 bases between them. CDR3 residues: CASSREPLIYQETQYF. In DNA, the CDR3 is TGTGCCAGCAGCCGCGAACCTCTAATATACCAAGAGACCCAGTACTTC.